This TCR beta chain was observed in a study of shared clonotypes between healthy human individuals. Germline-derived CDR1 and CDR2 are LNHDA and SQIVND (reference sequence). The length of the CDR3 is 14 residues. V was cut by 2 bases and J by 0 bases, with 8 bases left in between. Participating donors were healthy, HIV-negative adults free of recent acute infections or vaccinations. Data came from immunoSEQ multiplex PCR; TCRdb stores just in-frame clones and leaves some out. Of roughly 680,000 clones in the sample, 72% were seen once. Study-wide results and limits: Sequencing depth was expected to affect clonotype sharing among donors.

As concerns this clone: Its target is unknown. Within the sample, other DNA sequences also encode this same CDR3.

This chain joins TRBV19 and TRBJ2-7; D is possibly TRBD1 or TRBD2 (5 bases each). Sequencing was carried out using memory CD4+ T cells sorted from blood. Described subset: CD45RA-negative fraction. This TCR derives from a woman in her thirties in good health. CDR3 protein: CASSIPGSSYEQYF. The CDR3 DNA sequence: TGTGCCAGTAGTATACCAGGGAGCTCCTACGAGCAGTACTTC.